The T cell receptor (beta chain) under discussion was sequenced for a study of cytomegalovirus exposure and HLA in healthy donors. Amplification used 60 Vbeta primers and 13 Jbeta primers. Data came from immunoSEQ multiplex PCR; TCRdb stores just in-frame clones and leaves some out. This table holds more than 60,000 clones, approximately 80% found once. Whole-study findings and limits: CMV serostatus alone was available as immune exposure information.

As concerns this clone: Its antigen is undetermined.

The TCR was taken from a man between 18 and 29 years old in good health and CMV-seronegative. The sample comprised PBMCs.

The CDR3 loop reads CASSTQTGGNEQFF. The CDR3, as DNA: TGCGCCAGCAGCACCCAGACAGGGGGCAATGAGCAGTTCTTC. This chain links TRBV5-1 with TRBJ2-1, with 9 bases that match TRBD1. Germline lookup yields CDR1 SGHRS and CDR2 YFSETQ. The trim removed 4 bases at V and 6 bases at J, leaving 5 bases unmatched. This CDR3 is built from 14 residues.